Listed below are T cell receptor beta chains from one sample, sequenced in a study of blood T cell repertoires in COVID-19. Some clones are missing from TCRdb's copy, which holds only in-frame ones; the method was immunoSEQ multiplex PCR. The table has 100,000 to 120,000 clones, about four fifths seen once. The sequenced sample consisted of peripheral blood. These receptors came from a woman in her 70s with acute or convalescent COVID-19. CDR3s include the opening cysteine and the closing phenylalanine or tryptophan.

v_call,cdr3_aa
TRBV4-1,CASSHGQGESSPLHF
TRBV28,CASTLGRLAGSNNEQFF
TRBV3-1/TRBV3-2,CASGQGARGEQFF
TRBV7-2,CASSAEGSGYTF
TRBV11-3,CASSPRTGYEQYF
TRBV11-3,CASSLESGDEQFF
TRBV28,CASPPTGLAGGPRTDTQYF
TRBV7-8,CASSLGGIYGYTF
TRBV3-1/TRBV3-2,CASNHRGNNSPLHF
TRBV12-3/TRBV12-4,CASSNAQLIYTF
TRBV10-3,CAISNPGRSSYNEQFF
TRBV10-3,CAISELLVPTPTDTQYF
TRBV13,CASSLRRGGPTDTQYF
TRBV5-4,CASSFPPRGGYTF
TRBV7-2,CASSLDVYGTGGYQPQHF
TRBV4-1,CASSQGQSNQPQHF
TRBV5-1,CASSAGTNIGAFYEQYF
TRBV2,CASSPQGALLFF
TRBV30,CAWRPRTSGANTGELFF
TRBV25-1,CASSERTGSYGYTF
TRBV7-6,CASSLVGTSGSLGVRHTQYF
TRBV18,CASSPDRFRGYTF
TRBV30,CAWSVPGSTDTQYF
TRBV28,CASSAGGGANTIYF
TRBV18,CASSTGRLTGGEQFF
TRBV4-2,CASSQATEVQETQYF
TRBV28,CASRNGGAYSNQPQHF
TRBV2,CASSDLRVGDTQYF
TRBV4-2,CASSQPETGVLNTQYF
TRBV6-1,CASSVGLFASNQPQHF
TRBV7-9,CASSLIGRGAEKLFF
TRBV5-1,CASSLVPSGAETQYF
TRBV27,CASRGRTDKKNIQYF
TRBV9,CASSVRMSGGSGNTIYF
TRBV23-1,CASSPPYLGGNIPYEQYF
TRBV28,CASRRTGPYNEQFF
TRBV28,CASSPTTTGARGYTF
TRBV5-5,CASSTRAFF
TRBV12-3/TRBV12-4,CATTDSPEETQYF
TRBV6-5,CASKARARTGELFF
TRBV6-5,CASSYRGLAGATQQYF
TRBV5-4,CASSFGGRPEAFF
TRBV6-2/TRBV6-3,CASSWDRWTGELFF
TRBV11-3,CASSLEVTQGPMNTEAFF
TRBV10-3,CAISEDSYNEQFF
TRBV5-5,CASSLVRESNQPQHF
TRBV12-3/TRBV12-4,CASSLRGETQYF
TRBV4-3,CASSHGLAGAKRGYNEQFF
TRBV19,CASSSGGAIRGFNQPQHF
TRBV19,CASSILSSYNEQFF
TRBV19,CASSINIRGQPQHF
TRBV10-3,CAISLLTGDYGYTF
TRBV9,CASSVVAEIAPDTQYF
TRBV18,CASSPQGGYEQYF
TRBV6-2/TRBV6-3,CASSSGTGIETQYF
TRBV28,CASSPSGTDYNEQFF
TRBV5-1,CASKLGGTSYEQYF
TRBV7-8,CASTGGTGPYGYTF
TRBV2,CASSLLETDTQYF